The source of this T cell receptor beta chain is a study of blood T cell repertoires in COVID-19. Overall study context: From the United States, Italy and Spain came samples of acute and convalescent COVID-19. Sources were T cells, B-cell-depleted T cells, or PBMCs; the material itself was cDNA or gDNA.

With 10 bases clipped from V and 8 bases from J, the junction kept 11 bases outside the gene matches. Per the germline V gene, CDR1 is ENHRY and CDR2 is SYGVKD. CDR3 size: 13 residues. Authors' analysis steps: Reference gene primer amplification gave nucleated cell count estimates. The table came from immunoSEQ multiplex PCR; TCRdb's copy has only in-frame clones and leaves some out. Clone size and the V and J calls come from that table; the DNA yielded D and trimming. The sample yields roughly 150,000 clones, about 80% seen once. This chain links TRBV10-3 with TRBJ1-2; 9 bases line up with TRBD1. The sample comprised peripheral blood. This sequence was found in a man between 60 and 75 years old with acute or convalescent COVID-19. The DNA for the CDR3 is TGTGCCACCACTGACAGGGGGGTACGCGGCTACACCTTC. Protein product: CATTDRGVRGYTF.